This T cell receptor beta chain emerged from a study of beta chain features in type 1 diabetes. Study-level points and caveats: Shorter templates may be favored by PCR, equally so in patients and controls. There was a moderate but significant shortening of TCRB CDR3s in all four CD4+ subsets of Type 1 diabetes patients.

cDNA synthesis used the whole RNA isolate, giving expressed TCRB sequences. Produced via immunoSEQ multiplex PCR; TCRdb's table is partial and in-frame only. This table holds some 160,000 clones, around 8% found once. Only a few counts were recorded for this clone. The antigen is undetermined. The CDR3 runs 14 residues. Trimming cost V 8 bases and J 7 bases; bases outside gene matches: 12. CDR1 and CDR2 from the germline V gene are MGHDK and SYGVNS. The clonotype was recovered from a woman under 30 with type 1 diabetes. Sequenced input: central memory CD4+ T cells from blood. The rearrangement joins TRBV25-1 to TRBJ2-3, with 7 bases lining up with TRBD2. The CDR3 protein is CASETGGRQHTQYF. For the CDR3, the DNA is TGTGCCAGCGAAACGGGGGGACGGCAACATACGCAGTATTTT. Variable domain in full (rest from reference TRBV25-1 and TRBJ2-3): EADIYQTPRYLVIGTGKKITLECSQTMGHDKMYWYQQDPGMELHLIHYSYGVNSTEKGDLSSESTVSRIRTEHFPLTLESARPSHTSQYLCASETGGRQHTQYFGPGTRLTVL.